One and the same sample provided the 31 T cell receptor beta chains below, sequenced in a study of radiotherapy plus CTLA-4 blockade in lung cancer. The table came from immunoSEQ multiplex PCR; TCRdb's copy has only in-frame clones and leaves some out. The sample records about 98,000 clones, roughly 80% being singletons. The sequences come from peripheral blood, collected from a patient treated with radiotherapy plus ipilimumab. Every receptor here comes from a human donor with non-small cell lung cancer who had a partial response to radiotherapy plus ipilimumab.

V and J are TRBV6-6 and TRBJ1-5; possibly TRBD1 for D (6 bases). V lost 7 bases and J lost 7, with 17 bases in between. CDR1 and CDR2 (germline): MNHNY, SVGAGI (reference sequence). CDR3 length: 14 amino acids. The CDR3 protein is CASKPGQIIQPQHF. CDR3 nucleotides: TGTGCCAGCAAACCGGGACAAATAATACAGCCCCAGCATTTT.

The J gene is TRBJ1-2, the V gene TRBV28, with 9 bases lining up with TRBD1. Germline V gene sequence: CDR1 MDHEN, CDR2 SYDVKM. This CDR3 is 16 amino acids long. Unmatched junction bases numbered 8, after V lost 6 bases and J lost 0 bases. CDR3 loop: CASSRKRQGANYGYTF. The CDR3 coding sequence is TGTGCCAGCAGCCGAAAGAGACAGGGGGCTAACTATGGCTACACCTTC.

Only one count was recorded for this clone. The chain uses TRBV7-8 and TRBJ2-4, with D hard to call. The CDR3 is 18 residues long. The V and J ends lost 2 bases and 3 bases respectively, with 20 bases between them. Germline V gene sequence: CDR1 SGHVS, CDR2 FQNEAQ. The CDR3 nucleotides are TGTGCCAGCAGCTTATCGGCGGCACTTGGGTTTGTCAAAAACATTCAGTACTTC. Translating gives CASSLSAALGFVKNIQYF.

V and J are TRBV2 and TRBJ2-7, with TRBD1 as a possible D gene (6 bases). Trimming pared 6 bases from V and 5 bases from J, leaving 8 bases between. Germline-derived CDR1 and CDR2 are SNHLY and FYNNEI. The CDR3 contains 11 residues. In DNA form, the CDR3 reads TGTGCCAGCAGCGGACAGAACGAGCAGTACTTC. Protein product: CASSGQNEQYF.

The chain recombines TRBV7-6 with TRBJ2-2, with D unclear. The CDR3 is made up of 16 amino acids. Trimming left V 1 base short and J 4 bases short, with 13 bases between. Germline V lookup: CDR1 SGHVS, CDR2 FNYEAQ. CDR3 sequence: CASSLVHTIITGELFF. The DNA of the CDR3 is TGTGCCAGCAGCTTAGTACATACGATTATCACCGGGGAGCTGTTTTTT.

This chain connects TRBV11-3 to TRBJ2-3; 10 bases agree with TRBD1. V gave up 6 bases and J gave up 3 bases; unmatched junction bases: 9. In germline, CDR1 is SGHNT, CDR2 YENEEA. CDR3 length: 16 residues. The CDR3 sequence: CASSRGTGEGTDTQYF. The CDR3 DNA is TGTGCCAGCAGTCGAGGGACAGGGGAGGGGACAGATACGCAGTATTTT.

V usage is TRBV30 and J usage is TRBJ2-1; possible D gene TRBD2, 6 bases. Germline V lookup: CDR1 GTSNPN, CDR2 SVGIG (reference sequence). This CDR3 contains 11 residues. The V end lost 5 bases, the J end lost 9 bases, and 11 bases lay between the germline ends. CDR3 DNA sequence: TGTGCCTGGGGGGAGGCGGTTGAGCAGTTCTTC. Translation gives CAWGEAVEQFF. Full variable domain (remainder filled in from reference TRBV30 and TRBJ2-1): SQTIHQWPATLVQPVGSPLSLECTVEGTSNPNLYWYRQAAGRGLQLLFYSVGIGQISSEVPQNLSASRPQDRQFILSSKKLLLSDSGFYLCAWGEAVEQFFGPGTRLTVL.

The sample holds a few counts of this clone. This rearrangement joins TRBV29-1 to TRBJ1-4, with 7 bases matching TRBD1. The CDR3 is made up of 12 amino acids. Unmatched junction bases numbered 4, after V lost 7 bases and J lost 5 bases. Germline-derived CDR1 and CDR2 are SQVTM and ANQGSEA. CDR3 DNA sequence: TGCAGCGCGGGACAGAACAATGAAAAACTGTTTTTT. Its translation is CSAGQNNEKLFF. Looking up the rest from reference TRBV29-1 and TRBJ1-4 gives the full variable domain: SAVISQKPSRDICQRGTSLTIQCQVDSQVTMMFWYRQQPGQSLTLIATANQGSEATYESGFVIDKFPISRPNLTFSTLTVSNMSPEDSSIYLCSAGQNNEKLFFGSGTQLSVL.

The chain joins TRBV12-1 to TRBJ2-1; TRBD1 is the table's D call and was not checked against the DNA. TRBV12-1 is termed a pseudogene. The CDR3 totals 16 residues. CDR3 sequence: CASSPRTGGISNEQFF. CDR3 nucleotides: TGTGCCAGCAGCCCTCGGACAGGGGGCATTTCCAATGAGCAGTTCTTC.

The chain is built from TRBV30 and TRBJ2-7; 8 positions match TRBD1. This CDR3 region has 17 residues. The ends lost 2 bases at V and 6 bases at J; junction bases unmatched: 18. Germline V gene data show CDR1 as GTSNPN and CDR2 as SVGIG (reference sequence). The CDR3 DNA reads TGTGCCTGGAGTTCTGCGAGCAGGGGGCCGGGGGCGGGCGAGCAGTACTTC. Encoded protein: CAWSSASRGPGAGEQYF.

The chain carries TRBV6-5 and TRBJ1-1, with D possibly TRBD1 on 6 matching bases. The CDR3 has 15 amino acids. Germline values: CDR1 MNHEY, CDR2 SVGAGI. V lost 0 bases to trimming and J lost 2 bases, with 10 bases between them. CDR3 sequence reads: CASSYSRQVNTEAFF. CDR3 bases: TGTGCCAGCAGTTACTCGAGACAGGTAAACACTGAAGCTTTCTTT.

The V call is TRBV7-3, the J call TRBJ1-2; TRBD1 is a possible D gene (5 bases). The CDR3 spans 13 residues. Per germline, CDR1 SGHTA and CDR2 FQGTGA. V shed 5 bases and J shed 4 bases, with 11 bases lying between them. CDR3 sequence (DNA): TGTGCCAGCAGCGAGCAGGGAGGCTATGGCTACACCTTC. Amino acid sequence: CASSEQGGYGYTF.

The chain's CDR3 is CASSISWRQTRTQPQHF. The CDR3 region has the DNA TGTGCCAGTAGTATATCTTGGCGGCAGACCAGAACCCAGCCCCAGCATTTT. The J gene is TRBJ1-5, the V gene TRBV19; no clear D gene. Deletions cut 2 bases from V and 7 bases from J, with 21 bases between. The CDR3 totals 17 residues. From germline, CDR1 is LNHDA and CDR2 SQIVND (reference sequence). Combining the CDR3 with reference TRBV19 and TRBJ1-5 gives the whole variable domain DGGITQSPKYLFRKEGQNVTLSCEQNLNHDAMYWYRQDPGQGLRLIYYSQIVNDFQKGDIAEGYSVSREKKESFPLTVTSAQKNPTAFYLCASSISWRQTRTQPQHFGDGTRLSIL.

This rearrangement joins TRBV27 to TRBJ2-2; 7 bases align to TRBD1. This CDR3 region has 17 residues. Germline V CDR1 and CDR2: MNHEY, SMNVEV (reference sequence). The junction had 11 bases not matched to a gene; V was cut back by 3 bases and J by 4 bases. The CDR3 nucleotides are TGTGCCAGCAGTTTTAACAGACAGGGAACGGGCACCGGGGAGCTGTTTTTT. It codes for CASSFNRQGTGTGELFF.

The V and J genes are TRBV6-5 and TRBJ2-6; 7 nucleotides match TRBD1. Trimming removed 8 bases from V and 2 bases from J; junction bases left unmatched: 6. CDR1 and CDR2 (germline): MNHEY, SVGAGI. The CDR3 loop spans 15 amino acids. The chain's CDR3 is CASLATGAGANVLTF. CDR3 bases: TGTGCCAGCTTAGCTACAGGGGCTGGGGCCAACGTCCTGACTTTC.

The table lists this clone with a few counts. The CDR3 loop is CASSPSGFEAFF. CDR3 bases: TGTGCCAGCTCACCATCCGGGTTTGAAGCTTTCTTT. The chain joins TRBV18 to TRBJ1-1; D not resolved. The CDR3 extends over 12 amino acids. Germline V gene sequence: CDR1 KGHSH, CDR2 LQKENI. V was pared by 2 bases and J by 7 bases, with 8 bases between.

This clone has more than one count but fewer than ten. The CDR3 nucleotides read TGTGCCAGCAGCTTTAGTGGCGGAAACACCGGGGAGCTGTTTTTT. Encoded protein: CASSFSGGNTGELFF. The chain employs TRBV7-9 and TRBJ2-2; D is undetermined. V was trimmed by 3 bases and J by 2 bases, leaving 10 bases between them. The germline V gene has CDR1 SEHNR and CDR2 FQNEAQ (reference sequence). The CDR3 consists of 15 residues. The variable domain in full, completed from reference TRBV7-9 and TRBJ2-2, reads DTGVSQNPRHKITKRGQNVTFRCDPISEHNRLYWYRQTLGQGPEFLTYFQNEAQLEKSRLLSDRFSAERPKGSFSTLEIQRTEQGDSAMYLCASSFSGGNTGELFFGEGSRLTVL.

This clone was seen only a few times. The chain joins TRBV5-1 to TRBJ2-7, with 12 nucleotides matching TRBD1. The CDR3 covers 15 residues. J gave up 6 bases and V 5 bases, and 9 bases lay outside the gene matches. Germline V gene data show CDR1 as SGHRS and CDR2 as YFSETQ. As DNA, the CDR3 is TGCGCCAGCAGGACATTAGGGACAGGGGGCGCCGAGCAGTACTTC. Protein product: CASRTLGTGGAEQYF.

The V gene is TRBV27, the J gene TRBJ2-7; 9 bases are shared with TRBD1. Trimming removed 8 bases from V and 5 bases from J; junction bases left unmatched: 10. CDR3 length equals 14 residues. CDR1 and CDR2 (germline): MNHEY, SMNVEV (reference sequence). CDR3 sequence reads: CASAPGTGKDEQYF. In DNA form, the CDR3 reads TGTGCCAGCGCCCCCGGGACAGGGAAGGACGAGCAGTACTTC.

This chain links TRBV28 with TRBJ1-5; D not certain. V lost 5 bases to trimming and J lost 0 bases, with 11 bases between them. Germline V gene lookup returns CDR1 MDHEN and CDR2 SYDVKM. The CDR3 is 15 amino acids. CDR3 sequence (DNA): TGTGCCAGCAGTGCCCAGCGGGTTAGCAATCAGCCCCAGCATTTT. It translates to CASSAQRVSNQPQHF. Complete variable domain (other parts from reference TRBV28 and TRBJ1-5): DVKVTQSSRYLVKRTGEKVFLECVQDMDHENMFWYRQDPGLGLRLIYFSYDVKMKEKGDIPEGYSVSREKKERFSLILESASTNQTSMYLCASSAQRVSNQPQHFGDGTRLSIL.

V and J are TRBV10-3 and TRBJ1-1, with a weak D call TRBD1 (5 bases). V shed 5 bases and J shed 0 bases, with 10 bases lying between them. In germline, CDR1 is ENHRY, CDR2 SYGVKD. This CDR3 contains 14 residues. The CDR3 coding sequence is TGTGCCATCAGTCCCAGGGCAGTGAACACTGAAGCTTTCTTT. Protein product: CAISPRAVNTEAFF.

The rearrangement links TRBV15 to TRBJ2-1; 11 bases match TRBD1. With 0 bases clipped from V and 6 bases from J, the junction kept 4 bases outside the gene matches. CDR1 is LNHNV, CDR2 YYDKDF, per germline (reference sequence). The CDR3 has 16 amino acids. In DNA, the CDR3 is TGTGCCACCAGCAGAGACCCCGGGACAGGGGGCAATGAGCAGTTCTTC. It encodes CATSRDPGTGGNEQFF.

The V and J genes are TRBV11-2 and TRBJ1-1; no firm D call. V gave up 0 bases and J gave up 1 base, with 9 bases separating them. The CDR3 sequence is 15 residues long. The germline V gene has CDR1 SGHAT and CDR2 FQNNGV. The CDR3 DNA follows: TGTGCCAGCAGCTTAGAGGCAAGGAGGAACACTGAAGCTTTCTTT. It is translated as CASSLEARRNTEAFF.

The count of this clone is one. The rearrangement links TRBV28 to TRBJ2-6, with TRBD2 matching 7 bases. Per germline, CDR1 MDHEN and CDR2 SYDVKM. The junction had 8 bases not matched to a gene; V was cut back by 5 bases and J by 4 bases. The CDR3 length is 16 residues. CDR3 DNA: TGTGCCAGCAGTGGGGGGGGAGGGAGCGGGGCCAACGTCCTGACTTTC. Translation gives CASSGGGGSGANVLTF. The whole variable domain, remainder taken from reference TRBV28 and TRBJ2-6, is DVKVTQSSRYLVKRTGEKVFLECVQDMDHENMFWYRQDPGLGLRLIYFSYDVKMKEKGDIPEGYSVSREKKERFSLILESASTNQTSMYLCASSGGGGSGANVLTFGAGSRLTVL.

Note on this clone: The same CDR3 can be traced to other DNA sequences in this sample. The chain employs TRBV4-1 and TRBJ2-1; 8 bases agree with TRBD2. Germline V gene data show CDR1 as MGHRA and CDR2 as YSYEKL. V gave up 4 bases and J gave up 0 bases; unmatched junction bases: 8. The CDR3 runs to 17 residues. For the CDR3, the DNA is TGCGCCAGCAGCCCTGGACTAGCTGCAAGCTCCTACAATGAGCAGTTCTTC. It translates to CASSPGLAASSYNEQFF.

The chain combines TRBV14 with TRBJ2-1; 15 bases match TRBD2. After removal of 4 bases from V and 7 bases from J, the junction contained 5 bases not matched to a gene. Germline assignment: CDR1 SGHDN and CDR2 FVKESK. The CDR3 sequence is 16 residues long. CDR3 loop: CASSRPGTSGRNEQFF. CDR3 DNA sequence: TGTGCCAGCAGCCGACCCGGGACTAGCGGGAGGAATGAGCAGTTCTTC. The variable domain in full, with the rest retrieved from reference TRBV14 and TRBJ2-1, is EAGVTQFPSHSVIEKGQTVTLRCDPISGHDNLYWYRRVMGKEIKFLLHFVKESKQDESGMPNNRFLAERTGGTYSTLKVQPAELEDSGVYFCASSRPGTSGRNEQFFGPGTRLTVL.

The chain uses TRBV5-5 and TRBJ2-3, with D maybe TRBD1 (5 bases). This CDR3 has 14 residues. Trimming pared 4 bases from V and 4 bases from J, leaving 13 bases between. The germline V gene encodes CDR1 SGHKS and CDR2 YYEKEE (reference sequence). CDR3 in amino acids: CASSHRILADTQYF. CDR3 DNA: TGTGCCAGCAGCCACAGGATCCTGGCAGATACGCAGTATTTT.

The chain carries TRBV5-5 and TRBJ1-2; D perhaps matches TRBD1 (6 bases). The CDR3 covers 14 residues. Per germline, CDR1 SGHKS and CDR2 YYEKEE (reference sequence). V was pared by 0 bases and J by 8 bases, with 14 bases between. Here the CDR3 reads CASSLAAGTFGYTF. CDR3 DNA: TGTGCCAGCAGCTTGGCCGCAGGGACATTCGGCTACACCTTC.

The chain carries TRBV2 and TRBJ1-2, with TRBD1 identical over 8 bases. J was trimmed by 1 base and V by 8 bases; bases with no gene match: 6. The CDR3 extends over 14 amino acids. Germline V gene lookup returns CDR1 SNHLY and CDR2 FYNNEI. CDR3 DNA sequence: TGTGCCAGCCATCCAGACAGGGGTAACTATGGCTACACCTTC. This encodes CASHPDRGNYGYTF.

The rearrangement uses TRBV6-1 and TRBJ1-2; D gene ambiguous. The CDR3 contains 12 residues. V was pared by 0 bases and J by 8 bases, with 7 bases between. From germline, CDR1 is MNHNS and CDR2 SASEGT. This CDR3 is CASSEATGGYTF. The DNA of the CDR3 is TGTGCCAGCAGTGAAGCAACGGGAGGCTACACCTTC.

The J gene is TRBJ2-5, the V gene TRBV5-8; D is possibly TRBD1 (6 bases). The CDR3 is 14 residues long. V was pared by 4 bases and J by 1 base, with 11 bases between. Per germline, CDR1 SGHTS and CDR2 YDEGEE. CDR3 loop: CASSQQGRQETQYF. Here the CDR3 DNA reads TGTGCCAGCAGCCAACAGGGTCGCCAAGAGACCCAGTACTTC.